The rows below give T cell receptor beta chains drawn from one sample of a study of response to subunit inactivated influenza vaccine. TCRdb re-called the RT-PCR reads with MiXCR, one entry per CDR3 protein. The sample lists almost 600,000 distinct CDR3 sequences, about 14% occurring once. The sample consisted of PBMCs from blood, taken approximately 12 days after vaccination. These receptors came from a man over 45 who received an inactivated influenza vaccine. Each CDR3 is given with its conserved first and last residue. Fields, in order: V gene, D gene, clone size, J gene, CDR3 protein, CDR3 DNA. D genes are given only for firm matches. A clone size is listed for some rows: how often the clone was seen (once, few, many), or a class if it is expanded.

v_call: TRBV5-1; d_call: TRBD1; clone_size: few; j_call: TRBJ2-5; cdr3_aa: CASSTGQGNYQETQYF; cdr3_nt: TGCGCCAGCAGCACAGGACAGGGGAATTACCAAGAGACCCAGTACTTC
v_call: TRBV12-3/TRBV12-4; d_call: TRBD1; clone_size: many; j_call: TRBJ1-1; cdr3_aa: CASSRGQANTEAFF; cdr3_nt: TGTGCCAGCAGTCGCGGACAGGCCAACACTGAAGCTTTCTTT
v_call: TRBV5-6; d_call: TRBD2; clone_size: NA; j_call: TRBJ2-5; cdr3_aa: CASSGTSGGETQYF; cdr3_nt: TGTGCCAGCAGCGGAACTAGCGGGGGCGAGACCCAGTACTTC
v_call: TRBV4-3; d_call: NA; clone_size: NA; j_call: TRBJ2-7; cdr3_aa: CASSQEAGTYEQYF; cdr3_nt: TGCGCCAGCAGCCAAGAGGCGGGAACCTACGAGCAGTACTTC
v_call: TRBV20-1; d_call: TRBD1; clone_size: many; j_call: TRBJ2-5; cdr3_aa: CSARDQRTGQETQYF; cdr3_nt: TGCAGTGCTAGAGATCAGAGGACAGGACAAGAGACCCAGTACTTC
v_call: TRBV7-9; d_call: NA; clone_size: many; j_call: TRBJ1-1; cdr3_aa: CASSLFVGVNTEAFF; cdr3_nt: TGTGCCAGCAGCTTATTTGTAGGGGTGAACACTGAAGCTTTCTTT
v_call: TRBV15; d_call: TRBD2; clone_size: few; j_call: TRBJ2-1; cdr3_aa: CATRGTSGRVSYNEQFF; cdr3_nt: TGTGCCACCCGCGGGACTAGCGGGAGGGTCTCCTACAATGAGCAGTTCTTC
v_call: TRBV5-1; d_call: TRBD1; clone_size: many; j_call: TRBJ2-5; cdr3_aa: CASSSWTGEETQYF; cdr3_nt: TGTGCCAGCAGTTCTTGGACAGGAGAAGAGACCCAGTACTTC
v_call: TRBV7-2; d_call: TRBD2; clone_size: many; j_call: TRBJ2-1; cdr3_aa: CASSSRTSGGALEQFF; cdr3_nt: TGTGCCAGCAGCTCTCGGACTAGCGGGGGGGCACTTGAGCAGTTCTTC
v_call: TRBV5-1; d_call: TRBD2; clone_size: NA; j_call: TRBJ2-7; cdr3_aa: CASSLGGGAAEQYF; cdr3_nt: TGCGCCAGCAGCCTGGGGGGAGGGGCTGCCGAGCAGTACTTC
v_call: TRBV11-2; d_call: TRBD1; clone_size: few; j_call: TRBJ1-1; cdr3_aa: CASSSGQVPEAFF; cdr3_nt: TGTGCCAGCAGCTCGGGACAGGTGCCTGAAGCTTTCTTT
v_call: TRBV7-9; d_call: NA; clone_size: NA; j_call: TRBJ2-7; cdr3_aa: CASSLARGFHEQYF; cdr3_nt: TGTGCCAGCAGCTTAGCCCGGGGTTTTCACGAGCAGTACTTC
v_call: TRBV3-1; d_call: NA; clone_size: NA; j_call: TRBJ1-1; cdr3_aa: CASSQGQSRAFF; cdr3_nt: TGTGCCAGCAGCCAAGGACAGAGTAGGGCTTTCTTT
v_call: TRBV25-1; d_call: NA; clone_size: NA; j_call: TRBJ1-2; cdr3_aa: CASSPQRGGSGGYTF; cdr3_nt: TGTGCCAGCAGTCCACAACGAGGAGGGAGCGGAGGCTACACCTTC
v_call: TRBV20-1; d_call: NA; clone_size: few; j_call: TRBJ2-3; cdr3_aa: CSAERASSGTDTQYF; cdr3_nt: TGCAGTGCTGAGAGGGCTAGCTCTGGCACAGATACGCAGTATTTT
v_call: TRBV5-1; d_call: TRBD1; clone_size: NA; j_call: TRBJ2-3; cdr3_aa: CASSLGGQAGTDTQYF; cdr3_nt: TGCGCCAGCAGCTTGGGGGGACAGGCTGGCACAGATACGCAGTATTTT
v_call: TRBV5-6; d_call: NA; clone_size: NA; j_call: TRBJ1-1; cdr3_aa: CASSFIGRGAEAFF; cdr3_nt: TGTGCCAGCAGCTTTATTGGCAGGGGAGCTGAAGCTTTCTTT
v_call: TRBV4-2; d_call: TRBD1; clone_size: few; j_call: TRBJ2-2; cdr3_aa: CASSPTGAGLGELFF; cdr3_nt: TGTGCCAGCAGCCCGACAGGGGCCGGGCTCGGGGAGCTGTTTTTT
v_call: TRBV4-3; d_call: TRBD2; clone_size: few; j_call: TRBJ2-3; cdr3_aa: CASSQGQREGPDTQYF; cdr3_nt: TGCGCCAGCAGCCAAGGTCAGCGGGAGGGTCCAGATACGCAGTATTTT
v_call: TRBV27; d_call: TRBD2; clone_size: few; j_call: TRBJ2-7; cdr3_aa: CASSSRTSGYEQYF; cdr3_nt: TGTGCCAGCAGCAGCCGGACTAGCGGCTACGAGCAGTACTTC
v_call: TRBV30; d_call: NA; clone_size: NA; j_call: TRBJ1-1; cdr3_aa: CAWRKVRGGLAEAFF; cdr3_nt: TGTGCCTGGAGGAAAGTAAGGGGCGGATTGGCTGAAGCTTTCTTT
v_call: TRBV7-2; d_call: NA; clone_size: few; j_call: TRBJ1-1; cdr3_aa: CASSLEYATEAFF; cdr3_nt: TGTGCCAGCAGCTTAGAATACGCCACTGAAGCTTTCTTT
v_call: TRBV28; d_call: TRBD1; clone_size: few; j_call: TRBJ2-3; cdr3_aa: CASTPWPGQGTPDTQYF; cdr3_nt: TGTGCCAGCACCCCCTGGCCGGGACAGGGGACCCCAGATACGCAGTATTTT
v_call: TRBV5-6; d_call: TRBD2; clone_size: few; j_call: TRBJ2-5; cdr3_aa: CASSLVSGGQETQYF; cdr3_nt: TGTGCCAGCAGCTTGGTTAGCGGGGGTCAAGAGACCCAGTACTTC
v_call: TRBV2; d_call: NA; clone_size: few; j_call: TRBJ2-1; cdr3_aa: CASKDLEVYNEQFF; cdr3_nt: TGTGCCAGCAAGGACTTGGAGGTCTACAATGAGCAGTTCTTC
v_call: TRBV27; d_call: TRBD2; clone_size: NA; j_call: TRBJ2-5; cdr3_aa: CASSSLTSGTFETQYF; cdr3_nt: TGTGCCAGCAGTTCACTGACTAGCGGGACGTTCGAGACCCAGTACTTC
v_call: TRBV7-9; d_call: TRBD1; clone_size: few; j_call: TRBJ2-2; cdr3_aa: CASSRRQGLGGELFF; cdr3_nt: TGTGCCAGCAGCCGGCGACAGGGGTTGGGCGGGGAGCTGTTTTTT
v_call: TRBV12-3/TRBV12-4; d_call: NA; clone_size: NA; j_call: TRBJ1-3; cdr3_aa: CASSLRTAGNTIYF; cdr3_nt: TGTGCCAGCAGTCTCCGGACGGCTGGAAACACCATATATTTT
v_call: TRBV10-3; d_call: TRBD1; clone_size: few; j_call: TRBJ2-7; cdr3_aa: CAISEFAVGGQGAYEQYF; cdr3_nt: TGTGCCATCAGTGAATTTGCAGTTGGGGGACAGGGGGCCTACGAGCAGTACTTC
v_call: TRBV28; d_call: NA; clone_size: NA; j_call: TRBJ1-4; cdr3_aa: CASREGEKLFF; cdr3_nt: TGTGCCAGCCGGGAGGGGGAAAAACTGTTTTTT
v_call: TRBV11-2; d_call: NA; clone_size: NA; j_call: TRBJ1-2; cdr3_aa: CASSSEWGSYGYTF; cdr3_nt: TGTGCCAGCAGCTCCGAATGGGGTAGCTATGGCTACACCTTC
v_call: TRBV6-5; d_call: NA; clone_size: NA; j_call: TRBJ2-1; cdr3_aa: CASSYSGRDEQFF; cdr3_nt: TGTGCCAGCAGTTACTCTGGCAGAGATGAGCAGTTCTTC
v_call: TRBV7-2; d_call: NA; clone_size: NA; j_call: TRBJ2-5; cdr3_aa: CASSSSLQETQYF; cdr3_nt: TGTGCCAGCAGCTCGTCACTGCAAGAGACCCAGTACTTC
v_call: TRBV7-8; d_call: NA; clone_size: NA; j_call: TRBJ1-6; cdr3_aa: CASSLGGRSSSYNSPLHF; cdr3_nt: TGTGCCAGCAGCTTAGGGGGACGGTCAAGCTCCTATAATTCACCCCTCCACTTT
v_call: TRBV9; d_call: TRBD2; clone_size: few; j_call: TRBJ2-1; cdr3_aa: CASSVTSGSYNEQFF; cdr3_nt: TGTGCCAGCAGCGTGACTAGCGGGAGTTACAATGAGCAGTTCTTC
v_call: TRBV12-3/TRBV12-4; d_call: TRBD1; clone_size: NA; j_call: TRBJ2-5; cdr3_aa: CASSLAYDRGETQYF; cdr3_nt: TGTGCCAGCAGTTTAGCGTATGACAGGGGAGAGACCCAGTACTTC
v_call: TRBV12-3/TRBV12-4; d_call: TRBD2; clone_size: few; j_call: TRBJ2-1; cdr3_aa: CASSSSSGGGYNEQFF; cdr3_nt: TGTGCCAGCAGTTCGAGCAGCGGGGGGGGATACAATGAGCAGTTCTTC
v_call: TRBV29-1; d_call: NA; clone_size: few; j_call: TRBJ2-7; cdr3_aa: CSGRDGSYEQYF; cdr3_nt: TGCAGCGGACGGGACGGTTCCTACGAGCAGTACTTC
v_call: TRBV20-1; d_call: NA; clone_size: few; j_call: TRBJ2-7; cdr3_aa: CSAVGSSYEQYF; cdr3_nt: TGCAGTGCAGTAGGCAGCTCCTACGAGCAGTACTTC